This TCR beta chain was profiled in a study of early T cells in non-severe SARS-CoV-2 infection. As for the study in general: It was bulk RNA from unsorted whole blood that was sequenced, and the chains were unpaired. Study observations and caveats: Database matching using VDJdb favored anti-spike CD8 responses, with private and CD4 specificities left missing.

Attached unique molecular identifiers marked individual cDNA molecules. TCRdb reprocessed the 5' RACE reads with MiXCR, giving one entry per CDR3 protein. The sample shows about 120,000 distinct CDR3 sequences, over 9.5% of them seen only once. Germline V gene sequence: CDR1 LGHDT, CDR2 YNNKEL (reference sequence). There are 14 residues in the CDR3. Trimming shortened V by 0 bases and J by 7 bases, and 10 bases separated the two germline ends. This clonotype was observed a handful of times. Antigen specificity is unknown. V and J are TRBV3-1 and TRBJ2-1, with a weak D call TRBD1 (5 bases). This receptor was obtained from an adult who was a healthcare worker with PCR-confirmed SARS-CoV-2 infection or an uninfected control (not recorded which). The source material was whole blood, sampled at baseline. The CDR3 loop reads CASSQDFGANEQFF. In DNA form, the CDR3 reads TGTGCCAGCAGCCAAGATTTTGGGGCGAATGAGCAGTTCTTC.